The 8 T cell receptor beta chains reported below all come from one sample, sequenced in a study of neurological immune-mediated disorders. MiXCR, applied by TCRdb to the 5' RACE reads, yields one record per CDR3 protein. The sample has over 60,000 distinct CDR3 sequences, under 5.5% seen once. What was sequenced was PBMCs. These receptors came from a woman between 65 and 79 years old with multiple sclerosis.

This clonotype was recorded many times. CDR3 coding DNA: TGTGCCAGCAGCCCGCCTAGTGGGGACAATCCCCAGCATTTT. Amino acid sequence: CASSPPSGDNPQHF. This rearrangement joins TRBV7-9 to TRBJ1-5; tentative D call: TRBD1 (6 bases). The CDR3 is 14 amino acids. V lost 5 bases and J lost 10, with 18 bases in between. CDR1 and CDR2 from the germline V gene are SEHNR and FQNEAQ (reference sequence).

This clonotype was recorded many times. This rearrangement joins TRBV12-3 or TRBV12-4 to TRBJ2-1; tentative D call: TRBD2 (5 bases). The V gene lost 5 bases and the J gene lost 8 bases, with 16 bases spanning the gap. The CDR3 consists of 14 residues. CDR3 sequence (DNA): TGTGCCAGCAGTCCACCCTCGGGGTTCCATGAGCAGTTCTTC. Translation: CASSPPSGFHEQFF.

On this clonotype: Just one base apart from a much larger clone, this may be a read error. The chain couples TRBV6-5 to TRBJ2-7; D is unclear. Germline CDR1 and CDR2: MNHEY and SVGAGI. The CDR3 totals 14 residues. V dropped 1 base and J dropped 0 bases, with 7 bases sitting between them. DNA of the CDR3: TGTGCCAGCAGTTACTGGCAAAACTCCTACGAGCAGTACTTC. It encodes CASSYWQNSYEQYF.

V usage is TRBV7-8 and J usage is TRBJ2-7; D possibly corresponds to TRBD1 (5 bases). Trimming shortened V by 1 base and J by 4 bases, and 14 bases separated the two germline ends. The CDR3 is 15 residues long. Germline V CDR1 and CDR2: SGHVS, FQNEAQ. The CDR3 region is CASSLGRTRWYEQYF. For the CDR3, the DNA is TGTGCCAGCAGCTTAGGCAGGACAAGGTGGTACGAGCAGTACTTC.

At least ten counts were recorded for this clonotype. The chain has TRBV20-1 and TRBJ2-3; 11 bases match TRBD2. The germline CDR1 and CDR2 sequences are DFQATT and SNEGSKA (reference sequence). This CDR3 spans 16 amino acids. The J segment lost 1 base and the V segment lost 3 bases, leaving 6 bases of the junction unmatched. CDR3 nucleotides: TGCAGTGCTAGGGATGGACTAGCGGGTGGCACAGATACGCAGTATTTT. Protein product: CSARDGLAGGTDTQYF.

V and J are TRBV7-9 and TRBJ1-1, with unresolved D. Germline V gives CDR1 SEHNR, CDR2 FQNEAQ (reference sequence). The ends were cut back, 2 bases at V and 4 bases at J, with 17 bases in the middle. The CDR3 contains 16 residues. In DNA, the CDR3 is TGTGCCAGCAGCTTATATGTTGTAGAAAAATTCACTGAAGCTTTCTTT. Translation: CASSLYVVEKFTEAFF.

A few counts support this clonotype. The chain employs TRBV5-1 and TRBJ2-1; D is unresolved. Germline V CDR1 and CDR2: SGHRS, YFSETQ. This CDR3 region has 13 residues. Trimming removed 0 bases from V and 9 bases from J, with 10 bases in between. DNA for the CDR3: TGCGCCAGCAGCTTGGTAATCGGGCGTGAGCAGTTCTTC. Translation gives CASSLVIGREQFF.

This clonotype occurred many times. The chain recombines TRBV20-1 with TRBJ1-1; 8 bases match TRBD1. The germline gives CDR1 DFQATT, CDR2 SNEGSKA (reference sequence). This CDR3 spans 13 amino acids. J lost 8 bases, V lost 0 bases, and 5 bases had no gene match. In DNA, the CDR3 is TGCAGTGCTAGAGATTTCGGACAGGGAGAAGCTTTCTTT. Its protein is CSARDFGQGEAFF.